Included here is one T cell receptor (beta chain) sequence, with context. The antigen remains undetermined. The germline V and J ends were trimmed by 2 bases and 0 bases, with 11 bases remaining between them. This CDR3 has 15 amino acids. Germline V gene sequence: CDR1 KGHSH, CDR2 LQKENI. Time point here: persistent/refractory GD, antithyroid drugs over 5 years with positive TRAb. Generation of the TCR library employed RNA extracted from PBMCs. American Thyroid Association guidelines defined how Graves' disease was diagnosed. This sample is part of a study of regulatory T cells in long-lasting Graves disease. The study's findings and limits: Researchers examined only peripheral blood and not thyroid tissue.

According to the study, TCR beta libraries were built with iRepertoire HTBI primers and CDR3-region Arm-PCR. A single record per CDR3 protein comes from TCRdb applying MiXCR to the multiplex PCR reads. This sample has hundreds of thousands of distinct CDR3 sequences; 20% to 25% occur once, and the top ten carry roughly 6.9%. The sample in question was peripheral blood mononuclear cells (PBMCs), obtained when the disease was refractory, from a patient treated with antithyroid drugs. The V gene is TRBV18, the J gene TRBJ2-7; either TRBD1 or TRBD2 may fit D (5 bases each). The sequence derives from a female donor with Graves disease. CDR3 region: CASSPGTDASYEQYF. The CDR3, as DNA: TGTGCCAGCTCACCAGGGACGGATGCCTCCTACGAGCAGTACTTC.